This TCR beta chain came from a study of blood T cell repertoires in COVID-19. Study background: The United States, Italy and Spain were the sources of the acute and convalescent COVID-19 samples.

The length of the CDR3 is 16 residues. The trim removed 0 bases at V and 5 bases at J, leaving 7 bases unmatched. Germline-derived CDR1 and CDR2 are MGHRA and YSYEKL. Sequencing used immunoSEQ multiplex PCR; TCRdb keeps in-frame clones, though not all of them. The sample yields roughly 270,000 clones, roughly 85% seen once. Source material: peripheral blood. This receptor was identified in a middle-aged man with active or convalescent COVID-19. The chain employs TRBV4-1 and TRBJ1-1; 9 positions match TRBD1. The CDR3 coding sequence is TGCGCCAGCAGCCAAGATGGGGGACAGGGTAAAACTGAAGCTTTCTTT. Its translation is CASSQDGGQGKTEAFF.